This T cell receptor (beta chain) derives from a study of T cell repertoires in cytomegalovirus infection (dated by TCRdb to about 2019). With regard to the full study: Donor HLA type was relevant to the analysis, because carriage of CMV infection together with the matching HLA type was indicated by public TCR beta signatures. General findings and caveats noted by the study authors: Carriers of CMV infection plus the relevant HLA type were discriminated by the cumulative frequency of public TCR beta family members in the study cohort and in an independent roughly 340-donor cohort. The ex vivo response was dominated by HLA-C-restricted CMV-specific TCR beta clonotypes, which also provided the single most frequent clonotype in two of eight donors.

The V and J ends are trimmed by 0 bases and 9 bases, leaving 13 bases between them. Inclusive of the bounding cysteine and phenylalanine, the CDR3 is 14 residues long. Only CDR3 DNA remains: 42 bases, in frame from the first base. The germline V gene yields SGHRS for CDR1 and YFSETQ for CDR2. This sample was sequenced with an Illumina HiSeq 1500. The public reads were reprocessed in TCRdb via fastp at Q25 and MiXCR, keeping in-frame beta chains. Identical CDR3 protein sequences are pooled into one entry, listed with their most common genes and DNA. The sample profile shows some 68,000 distinct CDR3 sequences; under 25% of them were found once. The ten biggest clones cover under 85% of the sample. A remark on this clonotype: No antigen is known for it. Within one base of it there is no much larger clone, and no base qualities were kept.

The sequencing input was PBMCs, sequenced either directly or after in vitro stimulation (not recorded which). The origin of this receptor is a human donor in good health (CMV status not recorded). Some clones in this sample may be carry-over from other donors' samples. Here the chain combines TRBV5-1 and TRBJ2-1, with TRBD2 perhaps the D gene, on 6 matching bases. The DNA sequence is as follows: TGCGCCAGCAGCTTGGAAGGCGGGGAGAGTGAGCAGTTCTTC. This encodes CASSLEGGESEQFF.